Sequencing of this T cell receptor (beta chain) was carried out in a study of cytomegalovirus exposure and HLA in healthy donors. General study results and limits: Most observed TCR sequences were rare, whereas some public TCRs were detected in many donors. Follow-up analysis found HLA locus-dependent TCR association rates, highest for DRB1 and lowest for HLA-C. There were a few CMV-associated chains whose specificity for CMV antigens was confirmed in vitro.

Between the trimmed V and J ends, which lost 5 bases and 6 bases, there was a span of 13 bases. This CDR3 is 14 amino acids long. Germline values: CDR1 SNHLY, CDR2 FYNNEI. Amplification used 60 Vbeta primers and 13 Jbeta primers. The method was immunoSEQ multiplex PCR; TCRdb's version includes in-frame clones alone and lacks a portion of them. The sample includes some 150,000 clones, about 64% seen only once; the top ten take under 3%. The study sampled nominally healthy donors, though unrecorded immune exposures were likely. A note on this clone: Its antigen is not identified.

The chain links TRBV2 to TRBJ2-2; D not certain. The TCR originated in a woman in her 30s in good health and CMV-seropositive. Sequenced input: PBMCs. This CDR3 is CASSYDPGPGELFF. For the CDR3, the DNA is TGTGCCAGCAGTTACGACCCAGGTCCCGGGGAGCTGTTTTTT.